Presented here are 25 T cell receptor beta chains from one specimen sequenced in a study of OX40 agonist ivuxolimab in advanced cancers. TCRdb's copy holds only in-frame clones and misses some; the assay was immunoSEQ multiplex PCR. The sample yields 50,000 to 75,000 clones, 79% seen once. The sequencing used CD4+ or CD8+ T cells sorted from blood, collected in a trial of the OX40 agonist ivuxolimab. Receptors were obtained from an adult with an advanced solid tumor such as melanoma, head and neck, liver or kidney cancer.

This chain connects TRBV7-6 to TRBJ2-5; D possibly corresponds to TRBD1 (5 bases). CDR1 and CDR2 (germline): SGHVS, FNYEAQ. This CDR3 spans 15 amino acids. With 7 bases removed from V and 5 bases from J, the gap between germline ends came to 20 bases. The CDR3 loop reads CASTPRQLLGETQYF. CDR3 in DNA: TGTGCCAGCACCCCTCGACAGCTACTGGGGGAGACCCAGTACTTC.

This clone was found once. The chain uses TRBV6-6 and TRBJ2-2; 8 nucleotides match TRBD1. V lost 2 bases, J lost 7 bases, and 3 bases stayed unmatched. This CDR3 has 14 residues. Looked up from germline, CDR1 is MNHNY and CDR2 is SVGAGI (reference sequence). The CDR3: CASSYQGAVGELFF. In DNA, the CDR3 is TGTGCCAGCAGTTACCAGGGGGCTGTCGGGGAGCTGTTTTTT.

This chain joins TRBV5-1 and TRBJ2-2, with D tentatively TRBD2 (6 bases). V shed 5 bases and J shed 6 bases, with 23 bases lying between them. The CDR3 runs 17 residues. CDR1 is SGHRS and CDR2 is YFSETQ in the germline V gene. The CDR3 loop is CASRFGTSGGNAGELFF. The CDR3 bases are TGCGCCAGCAGGTTCGGGACTTCCGGGGGTAACGCCGGGGAGCTGTTTTTT.

DNA of the CDR3: TGTGCCAGTAGCAGCGGGAAGGGACCCAAAAGCTCCTACAATGAGCAGTTCTTC. Translation: CASSSGKGPKSSYNEQFF. The chain combines TRBV19 with TRBJ2-1; 7 nucleotides match TRBD2. V shed 6 bases, J shed 0 bases, and the junction held 14 bases outside the gene matches. Germline V gene sequence: CDR1 LNHDA, CDR2 SQIVND (reference sequence). The CDR3 is made up of 18 amino acids. The full variable domain, completed using reference TRBV19 and TRBJ2-1, is DGGITQSPKYLFRKEGQNVTLSCEQNLNHDAMYWYRQDPGQGLRLIYYSQIVNDFQKGDIAEGYSVSREKKESFPLTVTSAQKNPTAFYLCASSSGKGPKSSYNEQFFGPGTRLTVL.

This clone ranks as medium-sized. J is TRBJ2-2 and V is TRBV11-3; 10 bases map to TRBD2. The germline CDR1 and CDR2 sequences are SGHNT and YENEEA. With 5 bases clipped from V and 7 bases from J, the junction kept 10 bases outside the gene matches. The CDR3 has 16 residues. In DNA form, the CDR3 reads TGTGCCAGCAGCCTCGGGACTAGCGTTTTTGACGGGGAGCTGTTTTTT. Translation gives CASSLGTSVFDGELFF.

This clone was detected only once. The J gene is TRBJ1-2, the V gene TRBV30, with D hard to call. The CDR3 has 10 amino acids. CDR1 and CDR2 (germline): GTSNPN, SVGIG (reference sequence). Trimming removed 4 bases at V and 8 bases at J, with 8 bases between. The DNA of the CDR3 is TGTGCCTGGAACCCCAGGGGCTACACCTTC. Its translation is CAWNPRGYTF.

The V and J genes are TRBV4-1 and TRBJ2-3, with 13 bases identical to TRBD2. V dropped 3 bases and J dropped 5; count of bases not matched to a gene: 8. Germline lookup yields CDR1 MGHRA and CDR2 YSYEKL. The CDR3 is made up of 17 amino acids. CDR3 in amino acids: CASSQDPGLAGKDTQYF. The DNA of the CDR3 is TGCGCCAGCAGCCAGGATCCGGGACTAGCGGGGAAAGATACGCAGTATTTT.

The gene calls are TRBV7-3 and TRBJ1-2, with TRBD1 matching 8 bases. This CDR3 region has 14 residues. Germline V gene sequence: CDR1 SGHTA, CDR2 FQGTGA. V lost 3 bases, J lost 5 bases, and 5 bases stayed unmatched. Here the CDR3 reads CASSLTGVGYGYTF. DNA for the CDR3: TGTGCCAGCAGCTTGACAGGGGTCGGGTATGGCTACACCTTC.

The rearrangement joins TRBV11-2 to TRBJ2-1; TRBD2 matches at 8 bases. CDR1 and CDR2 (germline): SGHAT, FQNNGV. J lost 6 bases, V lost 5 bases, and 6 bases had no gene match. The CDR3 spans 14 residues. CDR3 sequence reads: CASSKAGEGNEQFF. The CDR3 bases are TGTGCCAGCAGCAAAGCGGGAGAGGGCAATGAGCAGTTCTTC. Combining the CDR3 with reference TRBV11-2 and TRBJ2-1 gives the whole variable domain EAGVAQSPRYKIIEKRQSVAFWCNPISGHATLYWYQQILGQGPKLLIQFQNNGVVDDSQLPKDRFSAERLKGVDSTLKIQPAKLEDSAVYLCASSKAGEGNEQFFGPGTRLTVL.

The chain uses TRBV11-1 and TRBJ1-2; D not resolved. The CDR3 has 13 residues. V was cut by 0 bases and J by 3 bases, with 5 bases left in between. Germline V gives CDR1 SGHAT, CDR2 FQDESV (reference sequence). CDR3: CASSLAPDYGYTF. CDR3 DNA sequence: TGTGCCAGCAGCTTAGCGCCTGACTATGGCTACACCTTC.

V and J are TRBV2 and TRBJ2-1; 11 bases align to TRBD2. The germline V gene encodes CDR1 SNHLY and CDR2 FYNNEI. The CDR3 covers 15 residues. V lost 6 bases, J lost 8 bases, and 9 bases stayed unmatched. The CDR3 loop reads CASRELAGAKYEQFF. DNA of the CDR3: TGTGCCAGCAGGGAACTAGCGGGGGCTAAGTATGAGCAGTTCTTC.

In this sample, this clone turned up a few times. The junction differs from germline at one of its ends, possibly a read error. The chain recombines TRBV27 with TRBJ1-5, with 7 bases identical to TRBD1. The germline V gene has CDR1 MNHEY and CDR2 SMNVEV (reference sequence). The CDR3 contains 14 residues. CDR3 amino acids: CASSFSGGDQPQHF. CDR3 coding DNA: TGTGCCAGCAGTTTCTCAGGGGGAGACCAGCCCCAGCACTTT.

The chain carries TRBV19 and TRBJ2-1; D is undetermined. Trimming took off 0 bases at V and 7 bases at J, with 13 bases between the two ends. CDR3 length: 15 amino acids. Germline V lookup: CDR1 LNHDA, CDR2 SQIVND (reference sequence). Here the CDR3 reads CASSIEYRIGNEQFF. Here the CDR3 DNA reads TGTGCCAGTAGTATAGAATACCGAATAGGTAATGAGCAGTTCTTC.

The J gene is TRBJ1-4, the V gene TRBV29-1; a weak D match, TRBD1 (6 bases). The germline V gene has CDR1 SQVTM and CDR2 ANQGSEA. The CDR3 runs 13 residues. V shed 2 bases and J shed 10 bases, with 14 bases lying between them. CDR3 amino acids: CSVEIQGEGKLFF. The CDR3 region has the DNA TGCAGCGTTGAAATACAGGGTGAAGGAAAACTGTTTTTT.

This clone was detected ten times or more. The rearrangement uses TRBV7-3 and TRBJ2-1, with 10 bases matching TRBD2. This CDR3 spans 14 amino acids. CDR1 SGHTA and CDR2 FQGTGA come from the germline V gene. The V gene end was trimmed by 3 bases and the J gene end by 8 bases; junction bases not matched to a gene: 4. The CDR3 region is CASSFTGTSDEQFF. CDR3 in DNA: TGTGCCAGCAGCTTCACCGGGACTAGCGATGAGCAGTTCTTC.

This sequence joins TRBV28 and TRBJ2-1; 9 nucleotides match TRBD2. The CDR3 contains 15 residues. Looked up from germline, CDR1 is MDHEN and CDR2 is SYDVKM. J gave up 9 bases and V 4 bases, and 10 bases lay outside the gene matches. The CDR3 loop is CASSSGGRAHGEQFF. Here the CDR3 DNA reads TGTGCCAGCAGTTCAGGCGGGAGGGCCCATGGTGAGCAGTTCTTC.

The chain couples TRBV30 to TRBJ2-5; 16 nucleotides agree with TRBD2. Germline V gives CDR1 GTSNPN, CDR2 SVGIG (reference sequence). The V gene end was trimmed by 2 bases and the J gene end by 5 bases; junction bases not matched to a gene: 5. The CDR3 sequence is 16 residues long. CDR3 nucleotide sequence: TGTGCCTGGAGTCCGGGACTAGCGGGGGGGCCCGAGACCCAGTACTTC. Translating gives CAWSPGLAGGPETQYF.

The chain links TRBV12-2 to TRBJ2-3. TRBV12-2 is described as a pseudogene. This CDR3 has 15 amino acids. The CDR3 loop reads CASRLGTDFTDTQYF. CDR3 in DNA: TGTGCAAGTCGCTTAGGGACCGACTTCACAGATACGCAGTATTTT.

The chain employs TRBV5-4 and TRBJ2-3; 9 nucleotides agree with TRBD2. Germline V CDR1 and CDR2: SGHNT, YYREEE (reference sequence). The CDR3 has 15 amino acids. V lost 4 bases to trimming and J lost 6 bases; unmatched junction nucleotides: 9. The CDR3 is CASSIIGTSSDTQYF. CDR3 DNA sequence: TGTGCCAGCAGCATAATCGGGACTAGCTCGGATACGCAGTATTTT.

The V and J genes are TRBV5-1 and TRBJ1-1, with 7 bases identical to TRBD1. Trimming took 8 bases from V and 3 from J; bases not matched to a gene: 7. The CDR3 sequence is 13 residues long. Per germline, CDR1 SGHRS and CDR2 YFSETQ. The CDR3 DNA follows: TGCGCCAGTACGACAGGGTATGACACTGAAGCTTTCTTT. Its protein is CASTTGYDTEAFF.

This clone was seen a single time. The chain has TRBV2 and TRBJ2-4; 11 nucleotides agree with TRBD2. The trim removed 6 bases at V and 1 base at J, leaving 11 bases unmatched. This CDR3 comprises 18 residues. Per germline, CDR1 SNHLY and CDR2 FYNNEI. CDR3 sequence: CASSAFSGRDLAKNIQYF. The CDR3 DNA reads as TGTGCCAGCAGCGCTTTTAGCGGGAGGGATCTGGCCAAAAACATTCAGTACTTC.

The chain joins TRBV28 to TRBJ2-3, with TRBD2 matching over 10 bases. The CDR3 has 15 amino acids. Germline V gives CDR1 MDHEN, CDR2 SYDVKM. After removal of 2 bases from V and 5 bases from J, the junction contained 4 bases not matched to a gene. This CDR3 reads CASSLSGRAGDTQYF. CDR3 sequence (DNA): TGTGCCAGCAGTTTAAGCGGGAGGGCCGGAGATACGCAGTATTTT.

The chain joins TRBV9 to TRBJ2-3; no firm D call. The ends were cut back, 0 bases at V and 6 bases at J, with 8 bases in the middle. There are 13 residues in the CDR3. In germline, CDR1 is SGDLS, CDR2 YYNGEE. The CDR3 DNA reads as TGTGCCAGCAGCGTAGTTTATCGCGATACGCAGTATTTT. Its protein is CASSVVYRDTQYF.

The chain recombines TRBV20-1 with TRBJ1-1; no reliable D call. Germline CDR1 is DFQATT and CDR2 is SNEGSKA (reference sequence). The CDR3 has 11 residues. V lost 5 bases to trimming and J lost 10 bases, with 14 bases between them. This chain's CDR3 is CSALVPVGAFF. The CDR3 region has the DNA TGCAGTGCTCTCGTACCCGTGGGAGCTTTCTTT.

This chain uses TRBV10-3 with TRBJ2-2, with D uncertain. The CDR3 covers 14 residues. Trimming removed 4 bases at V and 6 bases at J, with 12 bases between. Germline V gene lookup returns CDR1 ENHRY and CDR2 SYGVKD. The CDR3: CAISGGLFPGELFF. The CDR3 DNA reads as TGTGCCATCAGTGGTGGGTTATTCCCCGGGGAGCTGTTTTTT.